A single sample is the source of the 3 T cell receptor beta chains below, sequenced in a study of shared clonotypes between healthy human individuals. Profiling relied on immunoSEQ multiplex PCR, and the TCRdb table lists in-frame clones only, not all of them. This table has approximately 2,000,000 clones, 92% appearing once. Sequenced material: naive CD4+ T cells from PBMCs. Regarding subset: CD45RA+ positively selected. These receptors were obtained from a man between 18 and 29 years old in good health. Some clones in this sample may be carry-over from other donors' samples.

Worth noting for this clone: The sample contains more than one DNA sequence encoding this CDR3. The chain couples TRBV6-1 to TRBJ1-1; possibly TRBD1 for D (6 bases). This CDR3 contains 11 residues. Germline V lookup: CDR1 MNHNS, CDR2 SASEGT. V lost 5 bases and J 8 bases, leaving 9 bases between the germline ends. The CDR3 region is CASSQGWEAFF. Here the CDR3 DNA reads TGTGCCAGCAGTCAGGGGTGGGAAGCTTTCTTT.

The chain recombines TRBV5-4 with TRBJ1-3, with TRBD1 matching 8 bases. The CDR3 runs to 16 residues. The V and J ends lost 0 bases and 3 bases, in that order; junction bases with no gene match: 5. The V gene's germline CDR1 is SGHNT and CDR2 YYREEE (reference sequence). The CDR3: CASSLAGTGNGNTIYF. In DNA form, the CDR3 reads TGTGCCAGCAGCTTGGCCGGGACAGGCAATGGAAACACCATATATTTT.

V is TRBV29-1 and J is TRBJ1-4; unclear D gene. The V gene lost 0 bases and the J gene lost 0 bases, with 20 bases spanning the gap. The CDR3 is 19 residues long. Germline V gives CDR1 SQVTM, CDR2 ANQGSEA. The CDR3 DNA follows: TGCAGCGTTGAAGATCTTTATAGCCAAAACGGCGCAACTAATGAAAAACTGTTTTTT. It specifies CSVEDLYSQNGATNEKLFF.